A selection of T cell receptor beta chains follows, all from one sample in a study of T cell responses to AZD1222 COVID-19 vaccine. Measured with immunoSEQ multiplex PCR; TCRdb has only the in-frame clones, and not every one. There are approximately 110,000 clones in the sample; about 88% occur only once, and 9.8% lies in the top ten. Material: peripheral blood, obtained on day 0 of AZD1222 vaccination. The origin of the receptors is an adult in good health. CDR3s leave out the opening cysteine and the closing phenylalanine or tryptophan. Size values are once, few and many counts, or a class for expanded clones, and some rows have none.

V gene	clone size	J gene	CDR3 protein
TRBV13	NA	TRBJ1-2	ASSSPGTGEVRRGYT
TRBV3-1/TRBV3-2	NA	TRBJ1-2	ASSQGSLGDT
TRBV4-3	NA	TRBJ2-2	ASSQVVMTGELF
TRBV27	NA	TRBJ1-2	ASRHPRNSYGYT
TRBV11-3	NA	TRBJ1-2	ASSLDGTENYGYT
TRBV19	NA	TRBJ1-3	AGGFSGNTIY
TRBV12-3/TRBV12-4	NA	TRBJ1-1	ASSLGQAAF
TRBV18	NA	TRBJ1-4	ASSPRDREKLF
TRBV3-1/TRBV3-2	NA	TRBJ2-1	ASSQEVERKDEQF
TRBV7-2	NA	TRBJ2-7	ASSLSRGSGNNRGEQY
TRBV11-3	NA	TRBJ2-3	ASSLAETGVSLTDTQY
TRBV6-6	NA	TRBJ2-7	ASSTLAYEQY
TRBV24-1	NA	TRBJ1-2	ATSDNRQHGYT
TRBV11-1	NA	TRBJ2-7	ASSSPLERPPYEQY
TRBV28	NA	TRBJ2-7	ASSLTSVTYEQY
TRBV27	NA	TRBJ2-2	ASNNRRGTGELF
TRBV14	NA	TRBJ2-7	ASSHTSGSMG
TRBV9	NA	TRBJ1-6	ASSAQTGINSPLH
TRBV25-1	NA	TRBJ2-7	ASRGTAGAYEQY
TRBV4-3	NA	TRBJ2-3	ASSQDLAREDTQY
TRBV27	NA	TRBJ2-7	ASSFGPQYEQY
TRBV7-8	once	TRBJ1-1	ASSLGQGGGTEAF
TRBV14	NA	TRBJ1-1	ASSQMLANTEAF
TRBV4-3	NA	TRBJ1-1	ASSQAGQMNTEAF
TRBV3-1/TRBV3-2	NA	TRBJ1-2	ASSRIDGGTNYGYT
TRBV19	NA	TRBJ2-7	ASSPLLVSYEQY
TRBV9	NA	TRBJ1-4	ASRGTNNEKLF
TRBV5-1	NA	TRBJ2-7	ASSSRLPGGSYEQY
TRBV7-9	NA	TRBJ1-2	ASSHPGGHYGYT
TRBV28	NA	TRBJ1-4	ASKGPPNEKLF
TRBV24-1	NA	TRBJ2-1	ATSPGTGAPYNEQF
TRBV7-9	NA	TRBJ2-2	ASSYDRTGSPSSGELF
TRBV5-1	NA	TRBJ2-3	ASSLGDLGRPTDTQY
TRBV29-1	NA	TRBJ2-1	SVEIWDSSYNEQF
TRBV4-3	once	TRBJ2-2	ASSQEISRGTGELF
TRBV6-2/TRBV6-3	NA	TRBJ2-2	ASSYLDSIHTGELF
TRBV7-4	NA	TRBJ2-7	ASSSTLSLAGVAYEQY
TRBV7-3	NA	TRBJ1-2	ASSLGGHRGYT
TRBV12-3/TRBV12-4	NA	TRBJ1-1	ASSLGLNTEAF
TRBV5-5	NA	TRBJ2-4	ASSWAQVANIQY
TRBV18	NA	TRBJ1-2	ASSPQAPRSYGYT
TRBV11-1	NA	TRBJ1-2	ASSLEGGYT
TRBV5-1	NA	TRBJ2-7	ASRKEADSYEQY
TRBV2	few	TRBJ1-1	ASRTSRVTEAF
TRBV10-2	NA	TRBJ2-5	ASSEYGTSGGQETQY
TRBV7-2	NA	TRBJ1-4	ASSSTYRGRTTNEKLF
TRBV30	NA	TRBJ2-7	AWSSGQSYEQY
TRBV28	NA	TRBJ1-1	ASSSSRTGGFTEAF
TRBV14	NA	TRBJ2-7	ASSQETLLEQY
TRBV27	medium-sized	TRBJ1-1	ASSLLARGGMGTEAF
TRBV5-1	NA	TRBJ2-3	ASSDETGGLTDTQY
TRBV5-4	NA	TRBJ2-1	ASSWGGLNEQF
TRBV7-8	once	TRBJ2-3	ASSSTGGGRTQY
TRBV7-2	NA	TRBJ2-3	ASSPLAGGAFSTDTQY
TRBV6-6	NA	TRBJ1-4	ASSYTDTRHEKLF
TRBV7-2	once	TRBJ2-7	ASSLVVASGSYEQY
TRBV5-1	NA	TRBJ2-7	ASSTGQGAREQY
TRBV25-1	once	TRBJ2-5	ASSERGRETQY
TRBV15	NA	TRBJ2-5	ATSRDDKVETQY
TRBV19	NA	TRBJ2-7	ASKTASGVFGEYEQY